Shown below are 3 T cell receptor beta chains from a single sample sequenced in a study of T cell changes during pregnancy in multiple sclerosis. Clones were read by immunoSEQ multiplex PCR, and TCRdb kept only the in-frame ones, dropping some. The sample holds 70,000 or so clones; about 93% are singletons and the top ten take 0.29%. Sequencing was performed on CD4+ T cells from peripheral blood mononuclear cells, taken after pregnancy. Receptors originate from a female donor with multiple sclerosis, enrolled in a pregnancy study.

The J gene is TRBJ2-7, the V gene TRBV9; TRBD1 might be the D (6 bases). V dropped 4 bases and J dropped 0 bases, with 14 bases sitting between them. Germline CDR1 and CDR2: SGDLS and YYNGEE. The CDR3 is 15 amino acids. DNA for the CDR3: TGTGCCAGCAGCCCGGACAGCCTGAGCTCCTACGAGCAGTACTTC. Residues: CASSPDSLSSYEQYF.

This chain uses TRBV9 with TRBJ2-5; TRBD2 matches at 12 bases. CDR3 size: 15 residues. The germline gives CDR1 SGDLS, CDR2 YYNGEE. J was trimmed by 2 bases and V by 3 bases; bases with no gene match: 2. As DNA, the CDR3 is TGTGCCAGCAGCGCTAGCGGGAGGGAACAAGAGACCCAGTACTTC. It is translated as CASSASGREQETQYF.

The CDR3, as DNA: TGTGCCAGCCGGCAGGGACAGGTGAACACTGAAGCTTTCTTT. Its protein product is CASRQGQVNTEAFF. The V call is TRBV28, the J call TRBJ1-1, with 8 bases identical to TRBD1. Trimming cost V 8 bases and J 0 bases; bases outside gene matches: 5. The CDR3 length is 14 residues. Germline V gives CDR1 MDHEN, CDR2 SYDVKM.